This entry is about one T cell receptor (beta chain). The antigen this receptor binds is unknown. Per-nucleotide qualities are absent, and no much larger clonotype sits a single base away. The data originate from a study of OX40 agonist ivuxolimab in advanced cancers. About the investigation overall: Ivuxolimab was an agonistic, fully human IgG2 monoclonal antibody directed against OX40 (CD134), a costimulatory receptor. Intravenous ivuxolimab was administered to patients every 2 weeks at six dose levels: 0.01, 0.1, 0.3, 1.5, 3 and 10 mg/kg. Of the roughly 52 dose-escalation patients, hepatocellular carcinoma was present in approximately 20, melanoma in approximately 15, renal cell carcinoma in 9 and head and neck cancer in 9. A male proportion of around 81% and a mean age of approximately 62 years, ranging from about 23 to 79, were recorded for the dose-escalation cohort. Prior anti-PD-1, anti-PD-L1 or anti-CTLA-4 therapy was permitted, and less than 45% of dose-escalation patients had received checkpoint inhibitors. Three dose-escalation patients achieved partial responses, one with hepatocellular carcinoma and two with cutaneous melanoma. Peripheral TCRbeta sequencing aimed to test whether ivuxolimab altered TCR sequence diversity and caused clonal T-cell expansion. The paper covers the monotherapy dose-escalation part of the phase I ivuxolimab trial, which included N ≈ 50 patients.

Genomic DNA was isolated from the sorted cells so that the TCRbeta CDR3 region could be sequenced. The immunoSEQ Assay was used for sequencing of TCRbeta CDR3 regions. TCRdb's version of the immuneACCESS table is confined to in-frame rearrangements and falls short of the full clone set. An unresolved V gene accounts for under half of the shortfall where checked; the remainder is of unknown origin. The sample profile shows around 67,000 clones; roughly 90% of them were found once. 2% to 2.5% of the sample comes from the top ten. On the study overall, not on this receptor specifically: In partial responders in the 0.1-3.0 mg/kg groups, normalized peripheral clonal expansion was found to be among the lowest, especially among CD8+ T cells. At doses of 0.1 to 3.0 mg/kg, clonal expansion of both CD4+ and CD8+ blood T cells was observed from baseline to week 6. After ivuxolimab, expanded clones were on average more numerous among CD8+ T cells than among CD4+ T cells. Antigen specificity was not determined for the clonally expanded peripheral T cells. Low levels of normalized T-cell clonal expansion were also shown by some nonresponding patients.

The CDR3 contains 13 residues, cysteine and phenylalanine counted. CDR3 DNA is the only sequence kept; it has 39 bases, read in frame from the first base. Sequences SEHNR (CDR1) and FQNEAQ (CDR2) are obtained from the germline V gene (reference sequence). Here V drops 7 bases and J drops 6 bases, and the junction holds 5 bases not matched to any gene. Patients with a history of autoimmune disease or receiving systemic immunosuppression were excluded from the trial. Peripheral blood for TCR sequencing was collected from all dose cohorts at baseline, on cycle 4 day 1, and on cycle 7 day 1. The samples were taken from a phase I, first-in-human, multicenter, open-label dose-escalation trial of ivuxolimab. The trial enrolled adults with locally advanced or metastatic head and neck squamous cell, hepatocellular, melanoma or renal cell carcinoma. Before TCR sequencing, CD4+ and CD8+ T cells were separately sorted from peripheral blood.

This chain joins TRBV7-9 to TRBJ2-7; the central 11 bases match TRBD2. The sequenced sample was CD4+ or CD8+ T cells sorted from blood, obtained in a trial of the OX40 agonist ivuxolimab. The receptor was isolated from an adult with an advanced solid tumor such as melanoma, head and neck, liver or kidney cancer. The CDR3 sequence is CASTGTSGIEQYF. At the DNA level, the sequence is TGTGCCAGCACCGGGACTAGCGGAATCGAGCAGTACTTC.